These 31 T cell receptor beta chains came from one sample sequenced in a study of blood T cell repertoires in COVID-19. The table came from immunoSEQ multiplex PCR; TCRdb's copy has only in-frame clones and leaves some out. The sample contains about 170,000 clones, roughly 93% of which appear only once. Sequenced input: peripheral blood. Receptor source: a man aged 18 to 29 with COVID-19, enrolled during active disease.

CDR3 residues: CASSFTDRMNTEAFF. DNA for the CDR3: TGCGCCAGCAGCTTCACGGACAGGATGAACACTGAAGCTTTCTTT. The chain couples TRBV5-1 to TRBJ1-1, with 7 bases that match TRBD1. V shed 2 bases, J shed 0 bases, and the junction held 4 bases outside the gene matches. Germline CDR1 SGHRS, CDR2 YFSETQ. The CDR3 loop spans 15 amino acids.

The chain couples TRBV10-3 to TRBJ2-2; 8 nucleotides match TRBD2. The CDR3 loop spans 14 amino acids. CDR1 and CDR2 (germline): ENHRY, SYGVKD. Trimming removed 6 bases from V and 4 bases from J; junction bases left unmatched: 4. CDR3 sequence: CAIRGLEGTGELFF. CDR3 in DNA: TGTGCCATCAGGGGACTAGAAGGCACCGGGGAGCTGTTTTTT.

This clone was observed a single time. The chain links TRBV18 to TRBJ1-1; D might be TRBD1 (5 bases). Per the germline V gene, CDR1 is KGHSH and CDR2 is LQKENI. The CDR3 has 14 residues. V dropped 10 bases and J dropped 1 base, with 16 bases sitting between them. CDR3 in amino acids: CATLGQEWNTEAFF. CDR3 bases: TGTGCCACCCTGGGGCAGGAATGGAACACTGAAGCTTTCTTT.

The rearrangement uses TRBV7-8 and TRBJ2-2, with 11 bases matching TRBD1. V dropped 5 bases and J dropped 6; count of bases not matched to a gene: 8. The CDR3 contains 16 residues. Germline V gene lookup returns CDR1 SGHVS and CDR2 FQNEAQ. CDR3 nucleotide sequence: TGTGCCAGCAGCGCAGGGGGGACAGGGGGAGCCGGGGAGCTGTTTTTT. It translates to CASSAGGTGGAGELFF.

The chain recombines TRBV15 with TRBJ2-1; D is perhaps TRBD1 (6 bases). Germline-derived CDR1 and CDR2 are LNHNV and YYDKDF (reference sequence). The CDR3 runs to 16 residues. V dropped 3 bases and J dropped 3 bases, with 15 bases sitting between them. The CDR3 DNA sequence: TGTGCCACCAGCAGGGGGCACAGGGCCCTCTACAATGAGCAGTTCTTC. Protein product: CATSRGHRALYNEQFF.

Comment on this clone: This CDR3 is also generated by other DNA sequences in the sample. The gene calls are TRBV20-1 and TRBJ2-1, with a tentative D call TRBD2 (6 bases). The CDR3 runs to 14 residues. In germline, CDR1 is DFQATT, CDR2 SNEGSKA (reference sequence). Trimming removed 3 bases from V and 0 bases from J, with 9 bases in between. The DNA of the CDR3 is TGCAGTGCTAGTAGCGGAAGCTCCTACAATGAGCAGTTCTTC. Encoded protein: CSASSGSSYNEQFF.

The CDR3 coding sequence is TGTGCCAGCAGAGACCCCAGGGCCCCAGATACGCAGTATTTT. As protein: CASRDPRAPDTQYF. The chain employs TRBV2 and TRBJ2-3, with TRBD1 as a possible D gene (5 bases). With 6 bases removed from V and 4 bases from J, the gap between germline ends came to 14 bases. CDR1 and CDR2 (germline): SNHLY, FYNNEI. This CDR3 comprises 14 residues.

The J gene is TRBJ1-1, the V gene TRBV6-5; TRBD1 aligns across 7 bases. Germline V gene data show CDR1 as MNHEY and CDR2 as SVGAGI. With 0 bases clipped from V and 6 bases from J, the junction kept 7 bases outside the gene matches. The CDR3 is 15 residues long. CDR3 residues: CASSYSGGQAPEAFF. CDR3 coding DNA: TGTGCCAGCAGTTACTCCGGCGGACAGGCACCTGAAGCTTTCTTT.

This chain links TRBV11-2 with TRBJ2-5; the match to TRBD2 covers 7 bases. From germline, CDR1 is SGHAT and CDR2 FQNNGV. V was clipped by 0 bases and J by 2 bases; unmatched bases: 9. The CDR3 has 17 residues. CDR3 bases: TGTGCCAGCAGCTTAGATCAGCGGGATCGCTATCAAGAGACCCAGTACTTC. This gives the protein CASSLDQRDRYQETQYF.

The rearrangement uses TRBV18 and TRBJ2-7, with 8 positions matching TRBD1. V lost 6 bases to trimming and J lost 4 bases; unmatched junction nucleotides: 11. The CDR3 is 15 residues long. Per germline, CDR1 KGHSH and CDR2 LQKENI. The CDR3 DNA reads as TGTGCCAGCTCCCCGGGACAGGAGGTAATTTACGAGCAGTACTTC. It translates to CASSPGQEVIYEQYF. Based on the CDR3 plus reference TRBV18 and TRBJ2-7, the full variable domain is NAGVMQNPRHLVRRRGQEARLRCSPMKGHSHVYWYRQLPEEGLKFMVYLQKENIIDESGMPKERFSAEFPKEGPSILRIQQVVRGDSAAYFCASSPGQEVIYEQYFGPGTRLTVT.

The sample holds one count of this clone. The chain carries TRBV28 and TRBJ2-2, with 9 nucleotides matching TRBD1. CDR3 length: 15 residues. V was clipped by 3 bases and J by 6 bases; unmatched bases: 5. The germline CDR1 and CDR2 sequences are MDHEN and SYDVKM. The CDR3 sequence: CASSFRDRVAGELFF. DNA of the CDR3: TGTGCCAGCAGTTTTAGGGACAGGGTAGCCGGGGAGCTGTTTTTT.

The rearrangement joins TRBV7-9 to TRBJ1-5; D ambiguous. Per germline, CDR1 SEHNR and CDR2 FQNEAQ (reference sequence). Trimming took 4 bases from V and 9 from J, leaving 10 bases between them. The CDR3 sequence is 12 residues long. DNA of the CDR3: TGTGCCAGCAGCTCCACGCGGGGGCCCCAGCATTTT. It is translated as CASSSTRGPQHF.

The genes are TRBV7-2 and TRBJ2-3; 7 positions agree with TRBD2. The CDR3 consists of 16 residues. Germline V gene data show CDR1 as SGHTA and CDR2 as FQGNSA. V dropped 0 bases and J dropped 2; count of bases not matched to a gene: 5. In DNA form, the CDR3 reads TGTGCCAGCAGCTTAGCGGCTAGCGGTGACACAGATACGCAGTATTTT. This gives the protein CASSLAASGDTDTQYF.

The genes are TRBV12-3 or TRBV12-4 and TRBJ1-2; tentative D call: TRBD1 (6 bases). This CDR3 spans 13 amino acids. Trimming stripped 6 bases from V and 1 base from J, with 9 bases between. CDR3: CASRDSNNYGYTF. The CDR3 coding sequence is TGTGCCAGCAGGGACAGCAATAACTATGGCTACACCTTC.

The chain has TRBV11-3 and TRBJ2-2; TRBD1 might be the D (8 bases). This CDR3 is built from 15 residues. Trimming removed 5 bases from V and 3 bases from J, with 13 bases in between. Germline V gene lookup returns CDR1 SGHNT and CDR2 YENEEA. CDR3 amino acids: CASSHTGGDTGELFF. CDR3 sequence (DNA): TGTGCCAGCAGCCACACAGGGGGGGACACCGGGGAGCTGTTTTTT.

This sequence joins TRBV29-1 and TRBJ2-7; a weak D match, TRBD2 (5 bases). The CDR3 covers 13 residues. V gave up 4 bases and J gave up 5 bases, with 15 bases separating them. From germline, CDR1 is SQVTM and CDR2 ANQGSEA. This CDR3 is CSVGTGRKNEQYF. The CDR3 DNA is TGCAGCGTTGGAACGGGAAGAAAGAACGAGCAGTACTTC.

This sequence joins TRBV19 and TRBJ1-1, with D unclear. V was trimmed by 3 bases and J by 2 bases, leaving 13 bases between them. From germline, CDR1 is LNHDA and CDR2 SQIVND (reference sequence). CDR3 length equals 15 residues. The CDR3 coding sequence is TGTGCCAGTAGTATTCGACAAAGCTTAAACACTGAAGCTTTCTTT. This translates into CASSIRQSLNTEAFF.

The chain combines TRBV7-8 with TRBJ2-1, with D perhaps TRBD2 (5 bases). The germline V gene encodes CDR1 SGHVS and CDR2 FQNEAQ. V dropped 3 bases and J dropped 5 bases, with 20 bases sitting between them. The CDR3 runs to 17 residues. Here the CDR3 reads CASSFHLKIGLNNEQFF. The CDR3 nucleotides are TGTGCCAGCAGCTTCCACCTGAAAATTGGACTTAACAATGAGCAGTTCTTC. Full variable domain (remainder filled in from reference TRBV7-8 and TRBJ2-1): GAGVSQSPRYKVAKRGQDVALRCDPISGHVSLFWYQQALGQGPEFLTYFQNEAQLDKSGLPSDRFFAERPEGSVSTLKIQRTQQEDSAVYLCASSFHLKIGLNNEQFFGPGTRLTVL.

This chain connects TRBV6-1 to TRBJ2-7; 8 positions match TRBD2. Germline CDR1 and CDR2: MNHNS and SASEGT. V was clipped by 2 bases and J by 6 bases; unmatched bases: 3. This CDR3 has 13 amino acids. The CDR3 region has the DNA TGTGCCAGCAGTGAAAGCGGGAGAAGCGAGCAGTACTTC. This encodes CASSESGRSEQYF.

The chain uses TRBV28 and TRBJ1-2; TRBD1 aligns across 8 bases. With 2 bases clipped from V and 3 bases from J, the junction kept 5 bases outside the gene matches. The CDR3 extends over 15 amino acids. Germline V CDR1 and CDR2: MDHEN, SYDVKM. CDR3 sequence (DNA): TGTGCCAGCAGTTTACAGGCAGGGGGCTACTATGGCTACACCTTC. Protein sequence: CASSLQAGGYYGYTF.

The J gene is TRBJ1-3, the V gene TRBV10-3, with 7 bases fitting TRBD1. With V trimmed by 6 bases and J by 3 bases, 5 bases remained unmatched. The CDR3 is 14 amino acids. Germline V gene sequence: CDR1 ENHRY, CDR2 SYGVKD. The CDR3 bases are TGTGCCATCAGGGGGACAGACTTTGGAAACACCATATATTTT. As protein: CAIRGTDFGNTIYF.

This clone has just one count. The chain recombines TRBV7-3 with TRBJ2-3, with D unclear. Germline CDR1 reads SGHTA; CDR2 reads FQGTGA. This CDR3 contains 15 residues. Trimming pared 5 bases from V and 4 bases from J, leaving 16 bases between. The CDR3 loop reads CASSRDPMGADTQYF. The CDR3 bases are TGTGCCAGCAGCCGAGACCCCATGGGCGCAGATACGCAGTATTTT. Full variable domain (remainder filled in from reference TRBV7-3 and TRBJ2-3): GAGVSQTPSNKVTEKGKYVELRCDPISGHTALYWYRQSLGQGPEFLIYFQGTGAADDSGLPNDRFFAVRPEGSVSTLKIQRTERGDSAVYLCASSRDPMGADTQYFGPGTRLTVL.

The chain recombines TRBV11-2 with TRBJ2-1; perhaps TRBD2 as D (5 bases). CDR3 length equals 14 residues. V dropped 5 bases and J dropped 4 bases, with 12 bases sitting between them. CDR1 is SGHAT and CDR2 is FQNNGV in the germline V gene. Here the CDR3 reads CASSEAGIYNEQFF. In DNA, the CDR3 is TGTGCCAGCAGCGAAGCCGGGATATACAATGAGCAGTTCTTC.

CDR3 bases: TGTGCCAGCAGCGTAGGTACTGGGCCCTCTGGAAACACCATATATTTT. Translated: CASSVGTGPSGNTIYF. This chain connects TRBV9 to TRBJ1-3; D remains unclear. This CDR3 has 16 amino acids. Trimming cost V 0 bases and J 0 bases, with 10 bases left between them. The germline gives CDR1 SGDLS, CDR2 YYNGEE.

The CDR3 region is CASSRPGLAYGYTF. CDR3 sequence (DNA): TGTGCCAGCAGCCGCCCGGGACTCGCCTATGGCTACACCTTC. This chain connects TRBV7-9 to TRBJ1-2; D perhaps matches TRBD1 (5 bases). Germline V gene data show CDR1 as SEHNR and CDR2 as FQNEAQ (reference sequence). The V end was cut by 5 bases, the J end by 4 bases, with 14 bases between. The CDR3 consists of 14 residues.

The chain combines TRBV4-3 with TRBJ1-2; 7 bases agree with TRBD1. The CDR3 is 13 amino acids. CDR1 is LGHNA, CDR2 YSLEER, per germline. The V and J ends lost 4 bases and 8 bases, in that order; junction bases with no gene match: 7. CDR3 sequence (DNA): TGCGCCAGCAGCCGCGACAGGGTACGGGGCTACACCTTC. Protein product: CASSRDRVRGYTF.

The rearrangement joins TRBV4-2 to TRBJ2-5; 9 bases map to TRBD2. Germline loops: CDR1 LGHNA, CDR2 YNFKEQ. The CDR3 is made up of 15 amino acids. Unmatched junction bases numbered 3, after V lost 0 bases and J lost 4 bases. This chain's CDR3 is CASSQDAGGPETQYF. The DNA for the CDR3 is TGTGCCAGCAGCCAAGATGCGGGAGGGCCAGAGACCCAGTACTTC.

The chain is built from TRBV28 and TRBJ1-3, with D perhaps matching TRBD1 (6 bases). V lost 0 bases and J lost 4, with 13 bases in between. In germline, CDR1 is MDHEN, CDR2 SYDVKM. The CDR3 sequence is 16 residues long. The CDR3 sequence is CASSLWPGGLGNTIYF. The CDR3 DNA reads TGTGCCAGCAGTTTATGGCCGGGGGGGCTCGGAAACACCATATATTTT.

The V and J genes are TRBV6-5 and TRBJ1-5; D is perhaps TRBD1 (6 bases). Deletions cut 6 bases from V and 5 bases from J, with 17 bases between. CDR3 length equals 15 residues. Looked up from germline, CDR1 is MNHEY and CDR2 is SVGAGI. The CDR3 loop reads CASRPFLDSYQPQHF. The CDR3 region has the DNA TGTGCCAGCAGACCCTTTTTGGACAGTTATCAGCCCCAGCATTTT.

This chain links TRBV5-6 with TRBJ2-1; D might be TRBD2 (6 bases). Germline values: CDR1 SGHDT, CDR2 YYEEEE. There are 11 residues in the CDR3. Trimming shortened V by 2 bases and J by 12 bases, and 9 bases separated the two germline ends. CDR3 region: CASSFGTVQFF. The CDR3 region has the DNA TGTGCCAGCAGCTTTGGGACTGTGCAGTTCTTC.

A single count supports this clone. The chain combines TRBV5-4 with TRBJ2-5, with 8 positions matching TRBD1. V shed 3 bases and J 4 bases; nucleotides not matched to a gene: 8. The CDR3 is 15 residues long. Germline V gene lookup returns CDR1 SGHNT and CDR2 YYREEE (reference sequence). CDR3 sequence: CASSWTGLQVETQYF. The CDR3 nucleotides are TGTGCCAGCAGCTGGACAGGGCTTCAAGTAGAGACCCAGTACTTC.